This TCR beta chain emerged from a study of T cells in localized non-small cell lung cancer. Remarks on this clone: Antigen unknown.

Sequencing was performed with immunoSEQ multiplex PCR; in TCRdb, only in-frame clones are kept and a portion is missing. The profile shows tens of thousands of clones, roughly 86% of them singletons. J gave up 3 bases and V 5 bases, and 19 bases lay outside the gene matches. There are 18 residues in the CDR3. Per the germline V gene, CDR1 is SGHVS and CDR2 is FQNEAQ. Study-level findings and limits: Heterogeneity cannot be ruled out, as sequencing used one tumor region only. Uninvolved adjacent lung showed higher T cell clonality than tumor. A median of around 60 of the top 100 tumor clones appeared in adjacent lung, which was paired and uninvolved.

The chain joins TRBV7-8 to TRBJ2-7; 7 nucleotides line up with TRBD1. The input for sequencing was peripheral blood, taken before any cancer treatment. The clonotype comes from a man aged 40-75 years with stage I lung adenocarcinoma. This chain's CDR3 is CASSPTPGRGDSFYEQYF. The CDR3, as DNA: TGTGCCAGCAGCCCTACCCCGGGGCGAGGGGACAGTTTCTACGAGCAGTACTTC.